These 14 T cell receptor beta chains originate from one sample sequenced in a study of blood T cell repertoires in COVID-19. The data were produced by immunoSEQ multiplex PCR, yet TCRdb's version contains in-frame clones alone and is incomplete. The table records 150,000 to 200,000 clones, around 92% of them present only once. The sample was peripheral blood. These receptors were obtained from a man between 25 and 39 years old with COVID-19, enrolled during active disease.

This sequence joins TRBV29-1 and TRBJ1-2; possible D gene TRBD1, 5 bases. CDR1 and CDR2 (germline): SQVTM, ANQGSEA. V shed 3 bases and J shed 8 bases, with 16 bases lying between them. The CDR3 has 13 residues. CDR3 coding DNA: TGCAGCGTTGACCGCGTGGTCAGGGAAGGCTACACCTTC. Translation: CSVDRVVREGYTF. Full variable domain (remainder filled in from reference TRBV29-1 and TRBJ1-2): SAVISQKPSRDICQRGTSLTIQCQVDSQVTMMFWYRQQPGQSLTLIATANQGSEATYESGFVIDKFPISRPNLTFSTLTVSNMSPEDSSIYLCSVDRVVREGYTFGSGTRLTVV.

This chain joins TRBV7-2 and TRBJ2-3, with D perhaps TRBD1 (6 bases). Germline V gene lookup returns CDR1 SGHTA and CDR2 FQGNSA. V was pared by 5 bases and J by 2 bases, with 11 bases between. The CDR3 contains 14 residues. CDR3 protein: CASSLDRNTDTQYF. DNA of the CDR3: TGTGCCAGCAGCCTCGACAGGAACACAGATACGCAGTATTTT.

CDR3 sequence: CASSQDRDNSYEQYF. CDR3 nucleotide sequence: TGCGCCAGCAGCCAAGACCGGGACAACTCCTACGAGCAGTACTTC. The chain has TRBV4-3 and TRBJ2-7; a weak D match, TRBD1 (6 bases). Germline CDR1 LGHNA, CDR2 YSLEER. V was trimmed by 0 bases and J by 0 bases, leaving 9 bases between them. This CDR3 is 15 amino acids long.

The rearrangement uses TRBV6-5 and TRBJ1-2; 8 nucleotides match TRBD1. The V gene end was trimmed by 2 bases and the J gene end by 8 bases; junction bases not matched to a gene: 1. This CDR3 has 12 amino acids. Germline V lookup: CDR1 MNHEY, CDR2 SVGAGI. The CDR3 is CASSYDRGGYTF. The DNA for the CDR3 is TGTGCCAGCAGTTACGACAGGGGCGGCTACACCTTC.

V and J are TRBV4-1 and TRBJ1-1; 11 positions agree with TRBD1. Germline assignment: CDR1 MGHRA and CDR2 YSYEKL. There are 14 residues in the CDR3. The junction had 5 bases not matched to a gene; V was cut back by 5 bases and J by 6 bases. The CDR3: CASSYGTGGSEAFF. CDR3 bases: TGCGCCAGCAGCTACGGGACAGGGGGTTCTGAAGCTTTCTTT.

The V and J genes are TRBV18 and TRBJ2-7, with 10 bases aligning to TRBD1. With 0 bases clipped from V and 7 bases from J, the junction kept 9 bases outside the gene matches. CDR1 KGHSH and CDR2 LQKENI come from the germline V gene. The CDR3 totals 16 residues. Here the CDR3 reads CASSPPLRTGGSEQYF. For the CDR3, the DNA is TGTGCCAGCTCACCACCGCTAAGGACAGGGGGTTCGGAGCAGTACTTC.

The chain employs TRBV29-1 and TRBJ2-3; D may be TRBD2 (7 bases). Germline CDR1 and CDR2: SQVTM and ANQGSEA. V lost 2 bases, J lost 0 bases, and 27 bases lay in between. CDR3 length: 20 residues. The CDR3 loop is CSVERGAIGEGGHSTDTQYF. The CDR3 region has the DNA TGCAGCGTTGAAAGGGGGGCGATCGGTGAGGGAGGGCATAGCACAGATACGCAGTATTTT.

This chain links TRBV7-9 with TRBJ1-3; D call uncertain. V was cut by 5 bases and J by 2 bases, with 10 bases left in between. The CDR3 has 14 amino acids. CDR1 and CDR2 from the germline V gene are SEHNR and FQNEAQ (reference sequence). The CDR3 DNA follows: TGTGCCAGCAGCCGACCGGGAGCTGGAAACACCATATATTTT. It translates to CASSRPGAGNTIYF.

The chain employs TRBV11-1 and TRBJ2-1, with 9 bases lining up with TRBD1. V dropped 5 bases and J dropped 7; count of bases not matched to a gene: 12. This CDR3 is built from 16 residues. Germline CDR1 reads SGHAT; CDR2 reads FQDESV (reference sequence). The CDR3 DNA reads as TGTGCCAGCAGCCGCCCCGGGACAGGGCAGAGGAATGAGCAGTTCTTC. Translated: CASSRPGTGQRNEQFF.

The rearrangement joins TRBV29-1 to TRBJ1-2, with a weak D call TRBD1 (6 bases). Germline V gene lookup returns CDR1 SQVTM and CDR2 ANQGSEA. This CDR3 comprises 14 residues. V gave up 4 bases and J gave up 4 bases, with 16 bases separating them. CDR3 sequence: CSVAQGNQPYGYTF. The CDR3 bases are TGCAGCGTTGCTCAGGGGAACCAACCCTATGGCTACACCTTC.

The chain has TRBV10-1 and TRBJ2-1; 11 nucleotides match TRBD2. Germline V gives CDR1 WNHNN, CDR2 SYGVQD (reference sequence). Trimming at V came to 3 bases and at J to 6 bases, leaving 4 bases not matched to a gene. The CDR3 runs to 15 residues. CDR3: CASSDGLAGGNEQFF. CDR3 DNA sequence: TGCGCCAGCAGTGACGGGCTAGCGGGAGGCAATGAGCAGTTCTTC.

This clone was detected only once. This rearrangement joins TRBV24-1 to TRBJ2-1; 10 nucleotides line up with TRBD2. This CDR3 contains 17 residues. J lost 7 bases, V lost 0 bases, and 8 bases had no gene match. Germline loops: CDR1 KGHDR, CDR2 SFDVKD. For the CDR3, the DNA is TGTGCCACCAGTGATTTGGTGTTAGCGGGAGGATTAAATGAGCAGTTCTTC. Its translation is CATSDLVLAGGLNEQFF.

CDR3 region: CASSQSAAGGPQSTDTQYF. The CDR3 region has the DNA TGTGCCAGCAGCCAATCTGCAGCGGGAGGGCCTCAGAGCACAGATACGCAGTATTTT. The chain employs TRBV3-1 (or the pseudogene TRBV3-2) and TRBJ2-3; 10 bases are a match to TRBD2. The junction had 11 bases not matched to a gene; V was cut back by 2 bases and J by 0 bases. The CDR3 totals 19 residues. Germline V gene sequence: CDR1 LGHDT, CDR2 YNNKEL (reference sequence).

CDR3 nucleotide sequence: TGTGCCAGCAGCCAAGATCTCGGCAGGGAGGGGGGCACTGAAGCTTTCTTT. Translating gives CASSQDLGREGGTEAFF. V is TRBV4-2 and J is TRBJ1-1, with D possibly being TRBD1 (6 bases). The CDR3 extends over 17 amino acids. Trimming took off 0 bases at V and 4 bases at J, with 18 bases between the two ends. CDR1 is LGHNA, CDR2 YNFKEQ, per germline.